The clone carrying this T cell receptor (beta chain) was counted between two and nine times. Antigen: not known. The data originate from a study of T-cell memory formation after mild COVID-19. Study-wide findings and caveats: Shrinking CD4+ clones resided mostly in CM and EM, and CD8+ ones in EMRA.

TCRdb itself ran the 5' RACE reads through MiXCR, one entry per CDR3 protein. The repertoire includes 140,000 or so distinct CDR3 sequences, 6% of them detected once, and under 2.5% sits in the top ten. The clonotype originates from an adult woman who had mild COVID-19 (a few samples of this study predate the infection). Cell type and time point are not known. The sequenced material came from PBMCs or a T cell subset sorted from them (not recorded which).

The CDR3 sequence: CASSLGGRMVGYTF. CDR3 bases: TGTGCCAGCAGTTTGGGAGGCAGGATGGTTGGCTACACCTTC. V gene TRBV12-3 or TRBV12-4 combines with J gene TRBJ1-2; D remains ambiguous. CDR3 length equals 14 residues. V shed 3 bases and J shed 7 bases, with 15 bases lying between them.